The clone carrying this T cell receptor (beta chain) was seen a handful of times. Produced via immunoSEQ multiplex PCR; TCRdb's table is partial and in-frame only. The sample records roughly 43,000 clones, about 80% being singletons. Germline CDR1 and CDR2: MNHEY and SVGEGT. This CDR3 is 12 amino acids long. The junction had 10 bases not matched to a gene; V was cut back by 6 bases and J by 16 bases. This record belongs to a study of T cell responses to AZD1222 COVID-19 vaccine. The clonotype was recovered from an adult who received the MenACWY meningococcal vaccine as a control. J is TRBJ2-1 and V is TRBV6-2 or TRBV6-3; 9 bases fit TRBD2. The material sequenced was peripheral blood, taken 28 days after the second dose of the MenACWY control vaccine. For the CDR3, the DNA is TGTGCCAGCAGCTTGATTAGCGGGGGCCCATTCTTC. This encodes CASSLISGGPFF.